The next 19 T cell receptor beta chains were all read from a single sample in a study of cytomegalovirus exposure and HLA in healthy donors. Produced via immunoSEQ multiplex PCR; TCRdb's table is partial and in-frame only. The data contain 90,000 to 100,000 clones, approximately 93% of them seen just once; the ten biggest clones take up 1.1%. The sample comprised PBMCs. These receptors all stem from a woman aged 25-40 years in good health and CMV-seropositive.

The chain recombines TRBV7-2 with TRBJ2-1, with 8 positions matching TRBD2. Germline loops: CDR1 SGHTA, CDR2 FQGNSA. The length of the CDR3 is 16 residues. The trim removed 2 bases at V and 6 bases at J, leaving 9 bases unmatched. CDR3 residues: CASSLPVAGGSNEQFF. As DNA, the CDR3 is TGTGCCAGCAGCTTACCGGTGGCGGGAGGTTCCAATGAGCAGTTCTTC.

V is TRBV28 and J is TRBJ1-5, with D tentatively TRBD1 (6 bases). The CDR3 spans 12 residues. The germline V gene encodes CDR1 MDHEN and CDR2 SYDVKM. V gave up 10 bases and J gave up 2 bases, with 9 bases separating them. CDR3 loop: CATKGGNQPQHF. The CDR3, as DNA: TGTGCCACGAAGGGGGGCAATCAGCCCCAGCATTTT.

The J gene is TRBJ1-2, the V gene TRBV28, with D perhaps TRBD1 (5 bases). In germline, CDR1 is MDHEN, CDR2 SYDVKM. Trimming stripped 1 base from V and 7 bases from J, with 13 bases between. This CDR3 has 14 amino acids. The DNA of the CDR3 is TGTGCCAGCAGTTTATCCGGGGGAGGTGGTGGCTACACCTTC. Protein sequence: CASSLSGGGGGYTF.

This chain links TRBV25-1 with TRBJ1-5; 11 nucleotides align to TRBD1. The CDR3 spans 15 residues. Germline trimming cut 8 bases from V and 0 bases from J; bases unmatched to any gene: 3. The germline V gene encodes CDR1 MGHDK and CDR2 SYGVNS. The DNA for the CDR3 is TGTGCCAGCGGGACAGGGGGGCATAGCAATCAGCCCCAGCATTTT. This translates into CASGTGGHSNQPQHF. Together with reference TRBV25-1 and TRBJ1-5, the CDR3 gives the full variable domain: EADIYQTPRYLVIGTGKKITLECSQTMGHDKMYWYQQDPGMELHLIHYSYGVNSTEKGDLSSESTVSRIRTEHFPLTLESARPSHTSQYLCASGTGGHSNQPQHFGDGTRLSIL.

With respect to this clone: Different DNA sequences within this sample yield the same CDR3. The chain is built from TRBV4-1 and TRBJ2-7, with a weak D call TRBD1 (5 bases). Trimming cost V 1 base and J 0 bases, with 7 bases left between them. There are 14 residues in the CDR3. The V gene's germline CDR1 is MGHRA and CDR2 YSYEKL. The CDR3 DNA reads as TGCGCCAGCAGCCAAGGGCAGGGCTCCTACGAGCAGTACTTC. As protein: CASSQGQGSYEQYF.

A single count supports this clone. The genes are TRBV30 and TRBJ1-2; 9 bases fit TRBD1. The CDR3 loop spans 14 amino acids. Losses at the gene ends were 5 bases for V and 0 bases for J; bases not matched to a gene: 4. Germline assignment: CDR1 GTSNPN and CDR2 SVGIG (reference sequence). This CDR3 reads CAWGTGGTNYGYTF. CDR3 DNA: TGTGCCTGGGGCACAGGGGGCACTAACTATGGCTACACCTTC.

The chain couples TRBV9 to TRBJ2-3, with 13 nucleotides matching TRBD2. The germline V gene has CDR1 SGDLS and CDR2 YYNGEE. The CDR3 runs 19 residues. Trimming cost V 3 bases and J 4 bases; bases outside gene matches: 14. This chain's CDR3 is CASSAGLAGVFLVSDTQYF. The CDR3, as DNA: TGTGCCAGCAGCGCCGGACTAGCGGGAGTCTTTTTAGTGTCAGATACGCAGTATTTT.

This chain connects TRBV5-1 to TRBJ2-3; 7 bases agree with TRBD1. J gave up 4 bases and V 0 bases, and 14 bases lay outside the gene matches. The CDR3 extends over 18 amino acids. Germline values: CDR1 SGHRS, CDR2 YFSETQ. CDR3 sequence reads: CASSLEGATGHGADTQYF. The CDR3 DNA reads TGCGCCAGCAGCTTGGAGGGGGCGACAGGCCATGGGGCAGATACGCAGTATTTT.

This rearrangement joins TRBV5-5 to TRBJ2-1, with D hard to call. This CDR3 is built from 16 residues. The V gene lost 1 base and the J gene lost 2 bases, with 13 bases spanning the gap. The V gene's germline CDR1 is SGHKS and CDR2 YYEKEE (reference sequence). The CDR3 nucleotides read TGTGCCAGCAGCTTGATGCCGAGGCCGACCTACAATGAGCAGTTCTTC. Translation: CASSLMPRPTYNEQFF.

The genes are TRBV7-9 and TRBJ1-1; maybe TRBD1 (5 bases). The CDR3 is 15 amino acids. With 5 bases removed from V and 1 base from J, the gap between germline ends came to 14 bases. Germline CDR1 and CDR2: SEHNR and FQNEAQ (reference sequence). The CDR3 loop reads CASSTGGAENTEAFF. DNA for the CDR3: TGTGCCAGCAGCACCGGAGGGGCGGAGAACACTGAAGCTTTCTTT. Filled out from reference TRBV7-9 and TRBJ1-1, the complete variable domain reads DTGVSQNPRHKITKRGQNVTFRCDPISEHNRLYWYRQTLGQGPEFLTYFQNEAQLEKSRLLSDRFSAERPKGSFSTLEIQRTEQGDSAMYLCASSTGGAENTEAFFGQGTRLTVV.

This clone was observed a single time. CDR3 protein: CASSRSRGRDDEQYF. CDR3 DNA sequence: TGTGCCAGCAGCCGGAGTCGTGGGAGGGATGACGAGCAGTACTTC. V and J are TRBV7-2 and TRBJ2-7; 7 bases fit TRBD2. Germline CDR1 reads SGHTA; CDR2 reads FQGNSA. This CDR3 contains 15 residues. V dropped 5 bases and J dropped 5; count of bases not matched to a gene: 12.

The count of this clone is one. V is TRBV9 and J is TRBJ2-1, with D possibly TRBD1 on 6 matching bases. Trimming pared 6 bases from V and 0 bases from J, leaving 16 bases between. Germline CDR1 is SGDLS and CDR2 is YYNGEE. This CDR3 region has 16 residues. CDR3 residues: CASNSQTGSSYNEQFF. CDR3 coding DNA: TGTGCCAGCAACTCGCAAACAGGGAGCTCCTACAATGAGCAGTTCTTC.

CDR3 nucleotide sequence: TGTGCCAGCAGTCCCGCAGGGGGCGGCAAAAACATTCAGTACTTC. It codes for CASSPAGGGKNIQYF. The chain combines TRBV6-9 with TRBJ2-4; 8 bases are shared with TRBD1. J gave up 3 bases and V 5 bases, and 6 bases lay outside the gene matches. The CDR3 runs to 15 residues. CDR1 is MNHGY and CDR2 is SVAAGI in the germline V gene.

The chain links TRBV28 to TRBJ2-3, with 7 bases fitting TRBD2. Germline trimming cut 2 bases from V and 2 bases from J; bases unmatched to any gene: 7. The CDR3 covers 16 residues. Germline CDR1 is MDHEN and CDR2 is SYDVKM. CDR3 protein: CASSLAGAPITDTQYF. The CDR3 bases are TGTGCCAGCAGTTTAGCGGGAGCGCCGATCACAGATACGCAGTATTTT.

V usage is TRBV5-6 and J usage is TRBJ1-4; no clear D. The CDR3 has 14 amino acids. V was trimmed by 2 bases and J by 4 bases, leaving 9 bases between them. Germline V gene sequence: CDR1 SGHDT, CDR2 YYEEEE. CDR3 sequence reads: CASSLGARNEKLFF. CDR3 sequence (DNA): TGTGCCAGCAGCTTAGGAGCACGTAATGAAAAACTGTTTTTT.

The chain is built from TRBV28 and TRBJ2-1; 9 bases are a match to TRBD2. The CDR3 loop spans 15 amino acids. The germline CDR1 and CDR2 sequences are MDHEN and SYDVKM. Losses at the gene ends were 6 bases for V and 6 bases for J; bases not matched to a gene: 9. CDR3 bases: TGTGCCAGCAGGCCCGGGACTAGCTGGGGCAATGAGCAGTTCTTC. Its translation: CASRPGTSWGNEQFF.

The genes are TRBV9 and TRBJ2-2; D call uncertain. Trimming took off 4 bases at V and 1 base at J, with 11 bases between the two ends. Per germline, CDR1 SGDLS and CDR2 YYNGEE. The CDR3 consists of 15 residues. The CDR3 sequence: CASSPQTLNTGELFF. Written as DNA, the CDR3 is TGTGCCAGCAGCCCACAAACGTTGAACACCGGGGAGCTGTTTTTT.

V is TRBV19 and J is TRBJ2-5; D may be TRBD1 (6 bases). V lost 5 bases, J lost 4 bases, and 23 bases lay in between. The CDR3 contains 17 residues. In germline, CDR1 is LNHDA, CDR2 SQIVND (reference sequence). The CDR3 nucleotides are TGTGCCAGTAGTTCGGTCAACAGGGTTTTGGTTCGAGAGACCCAGTACTTC. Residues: CASSSVNRVLVRETQYF.

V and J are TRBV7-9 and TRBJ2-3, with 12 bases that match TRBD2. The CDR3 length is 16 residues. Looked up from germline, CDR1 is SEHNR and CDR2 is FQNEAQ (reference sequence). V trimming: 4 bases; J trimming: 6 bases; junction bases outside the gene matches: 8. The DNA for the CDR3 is TGTGCCAGCAGCTCTAGCGGGAGGGCCCGGGCGGATACGCAGTATTTT. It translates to CASSSSGRARADTQYF.